This TCR beta chain was captured by sequencing in a study of cytomegalovirus exposure and HLA in healthy donors. As for this clone: Its cognate antigen is unknown.

V lost 0 bases, J lost 14 bases, and 11 bases lay in between. The CDR3 runs to 12 residues. Looked up from germline, CDR1 is SGHNT and CDR2 is YENEEA. A multiplex PCR was run with 60 Vbeta primers and 13 Jbeta primers. Assay: immunoSEQ multiplex PCR; the TCRdb copy retains only in-frame clones and omits some. The sample includes more than 75,000 clones, around 70% seen only once; the top ten take about 9.1%. The study, taken as a whole, reports: Within an earlier analysis, most TCR beta V segments proved productive either about 90% or about 30% of the time. Most TCR sequences were rare, but some public TCRs occurred in many donors.

The sequence derives from a man aged 35 to 55 in good health and CMV-seropositive. Specimen: PBMCs. V and J are TRBV11-3 and TRBJ2-1; a possible D gene is TRBD1 (5 bases). The CDR3 loop reads CASSLDGADEFF. The CDR3, as DNA: TGTGCCAGCAGCTTAGATGGGGCGGATGAGTTCTTC.